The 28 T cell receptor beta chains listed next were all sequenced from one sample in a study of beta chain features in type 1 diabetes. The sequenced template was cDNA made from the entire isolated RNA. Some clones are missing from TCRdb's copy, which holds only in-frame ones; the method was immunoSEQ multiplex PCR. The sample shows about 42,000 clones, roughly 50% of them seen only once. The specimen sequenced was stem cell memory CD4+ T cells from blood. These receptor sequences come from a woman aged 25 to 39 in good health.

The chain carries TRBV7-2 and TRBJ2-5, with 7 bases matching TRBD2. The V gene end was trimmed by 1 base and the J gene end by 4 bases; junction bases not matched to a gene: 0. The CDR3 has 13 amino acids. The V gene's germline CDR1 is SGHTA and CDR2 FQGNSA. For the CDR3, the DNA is TGTGCCAGCAGCTTAGGCGGGGGAGAGACCCAGTACTTC. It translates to CASSLGGGETQYF.

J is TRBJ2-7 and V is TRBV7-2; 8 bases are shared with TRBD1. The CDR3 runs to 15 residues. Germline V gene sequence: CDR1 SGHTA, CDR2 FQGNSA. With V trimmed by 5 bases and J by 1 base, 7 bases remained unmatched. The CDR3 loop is CASSPRQGTSYEQYF. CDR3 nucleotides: TGTGCCAGCAGCCCGAGACAGGGGACATCCTACGAGCAGTACTTC.

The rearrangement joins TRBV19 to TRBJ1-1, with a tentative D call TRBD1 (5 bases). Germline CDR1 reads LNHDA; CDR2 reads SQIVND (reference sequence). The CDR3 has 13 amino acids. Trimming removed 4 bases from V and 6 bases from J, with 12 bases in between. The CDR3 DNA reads TGTGCCAGTAGTACCCGAGCGGGGGCTGAAGCTTTCTTT. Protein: CASSTRAGAEAFF.

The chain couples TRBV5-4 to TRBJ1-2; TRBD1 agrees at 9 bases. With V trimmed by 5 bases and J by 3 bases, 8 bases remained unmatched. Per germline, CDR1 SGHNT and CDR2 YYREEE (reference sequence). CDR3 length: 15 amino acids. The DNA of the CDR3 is TGTGCCAGCAGGTCGGGACAGGGTTGGGACTATGGCTACACCTTC. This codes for CASRSGQGWDYGYTF.

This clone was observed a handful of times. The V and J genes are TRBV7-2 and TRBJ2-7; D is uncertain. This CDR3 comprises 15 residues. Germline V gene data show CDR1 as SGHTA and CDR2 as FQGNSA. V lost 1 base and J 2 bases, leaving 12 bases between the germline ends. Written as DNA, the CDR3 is TGTGCCAGCAGCTTAGAGTCTACCCCCCCCTACGAGCAGTACTTC. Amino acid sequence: CASSLESTPPYEQYF.

The CDR3 protein is CAWSVASVGLGSYNEQFF. For the CDR3, the DNA is TGTGCCTGGAGTGTGGCCAGCGTGGGGCTAGGCTCCTACAATGAGCAGTTCTTC. This chain joins TRBV30 and TRBJ2-1, with D tentatively TRBD1 (5 bases). The germline V gene encodes CDR1 GTSNPN and CDR2 SVGIG (reference sequence). This CDR3 comprises 18 residues. V lost 0 bases to trimming and J lost 0 bases, with 18 bases between them.

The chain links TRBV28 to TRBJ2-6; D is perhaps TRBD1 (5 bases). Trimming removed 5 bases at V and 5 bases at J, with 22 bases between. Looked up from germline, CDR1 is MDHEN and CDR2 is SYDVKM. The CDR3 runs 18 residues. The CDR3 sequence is CASSVGHLTQSRANVLTF. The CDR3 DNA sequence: TGTGCCAGCAGTGTTGGACATTTGACACAAAGTCGGGCCAACGTCCTGACTTTC.

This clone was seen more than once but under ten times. The CDR3 DNA follows: TGTGCCAGCAGCTTGGTTGGTAGCGGGAGTTCCTACAATGAGCAGTTCTTC. Encoded protein: CASSLVGSGSSYNEQFF. The V call is TRBV5-6, the J call TRBJ2-1, with 9 positions matching TRBD2. V lost 0 bases, J lost 1 base, and 5 bases stayed unmatched. The CDR3 spans 17 residues. From germline, CDR1 is SGHDT and CDR2 YYEEEE.

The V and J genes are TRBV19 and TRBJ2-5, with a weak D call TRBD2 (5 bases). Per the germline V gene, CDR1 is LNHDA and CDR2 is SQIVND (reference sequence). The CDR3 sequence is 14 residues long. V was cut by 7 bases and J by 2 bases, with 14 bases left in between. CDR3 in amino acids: CASTRTRGQETQYF. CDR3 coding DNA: TGTGCCAGTACCAGGACCAGAGGGCAAGAGACCCAGTACTTC.

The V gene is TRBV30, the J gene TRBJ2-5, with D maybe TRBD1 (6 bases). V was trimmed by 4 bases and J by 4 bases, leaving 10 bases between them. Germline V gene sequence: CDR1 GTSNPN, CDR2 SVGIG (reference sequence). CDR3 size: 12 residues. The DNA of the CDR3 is TGTGCCTGGAACCAGGGGTTAGAGACCCAGTACTTC. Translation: CAWNQGLETQYF.

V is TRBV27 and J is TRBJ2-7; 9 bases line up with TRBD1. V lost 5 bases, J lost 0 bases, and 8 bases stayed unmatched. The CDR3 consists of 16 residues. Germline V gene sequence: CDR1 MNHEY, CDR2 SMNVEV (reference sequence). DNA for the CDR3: TGTGCCAGCAGTAAAGGACAGGGGTCGAGCTCCTACGAGCAGTACTTC. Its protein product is CASSKGQGSSSYEQYF.

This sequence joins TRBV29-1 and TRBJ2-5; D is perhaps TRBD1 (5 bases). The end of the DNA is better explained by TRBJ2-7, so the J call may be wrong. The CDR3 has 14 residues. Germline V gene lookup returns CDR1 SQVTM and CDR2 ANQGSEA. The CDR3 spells CSVGQGPSSYEQYF. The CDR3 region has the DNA TGCAGCGTAGGCCAGGGCCCTTCATCTTACGAGCAGTACTTC.

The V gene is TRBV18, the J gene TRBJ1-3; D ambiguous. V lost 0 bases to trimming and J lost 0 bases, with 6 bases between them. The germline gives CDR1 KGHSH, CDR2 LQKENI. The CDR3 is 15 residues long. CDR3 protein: CASSPPYSSGNTIYF. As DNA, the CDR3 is TGTGCCAGCTCACCACCCTACAGCTCTGGAAACACCATATATTTT.

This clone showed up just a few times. As DNA, the CDR3 is TGTGCCAGCAGCCCCCGGGCGCGGGAAAAGACTCTCTACGAGCAGTACTTC. It is translated as CASSPRAREKTLYEQYF. This chain connects TRBV7-9 to TRBJ2-7; D may be TRBD2 (6 bases). CDR3 length: 17 residues. V dropped 5 bases and J dropped 3 bases, with 23 bases sitting between them. Per the germline V gene, CDR1 is SEHNR and CDR2 is FQNEAQ (reference sequence).

The CDR3 loop reads CASSPVDWTASSYEQYF. Written as DNA, the CDR3 is TGTGCCAGCAGCCCTGTCGATTGGACTGCCAGCTCCTACGAGCAGTACTTC. The V call is TRBV11-2, the J call TRBJ2-7; a possible D gene is TRBD2 (5 bases). Looked up from germline, CDR1 is SGHAT and CDR2 is FQNNGV. Trimming stripped 5 bases from V and 0 bases from J, with 20 bases between. The CDR3 sequence is 17 residues long.

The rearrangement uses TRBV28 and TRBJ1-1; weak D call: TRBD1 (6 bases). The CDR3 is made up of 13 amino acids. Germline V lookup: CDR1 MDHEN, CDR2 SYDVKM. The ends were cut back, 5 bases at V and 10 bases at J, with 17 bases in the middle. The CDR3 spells CASSNWDTSIAFF. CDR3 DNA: TGTGCCAGCAGTAACTGGGACACCTCAATAGCTTTCTTT. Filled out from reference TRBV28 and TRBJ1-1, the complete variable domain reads DVKVTQSSRYLVKRTGEKVFLECVQDMDHENMFWYRQDPGLGLRLIYFSYDVKMKEKGDIPEGYSVSREKKERFSLILESASTNQTSMYLCASSNWDTSIAFFGQGTRLTVV.

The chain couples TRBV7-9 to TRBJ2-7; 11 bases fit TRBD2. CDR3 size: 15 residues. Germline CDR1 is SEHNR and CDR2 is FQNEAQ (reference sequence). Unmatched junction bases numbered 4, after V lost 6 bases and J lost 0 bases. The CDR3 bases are TGTGCCAGCAGGGGTAGCGGGAGGGCCTCCTACGAGCAGTACTTC. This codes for CASRGSGRASYEQYF.

For the CDR3, the DNA is TGTGCCAGCAGTGTCGGACTGTACGAGCAGTACTTC. Translating gives CASSVGLYEQYF. V gene TRBV28 combines with J gene TRBJ2-7; TRBD2 is a possible D gene (5 bases). Per the germline V gene, CDR1 is MDHEN and CDR2 is SYDVKM. The CDR3 has 12 amino acids. V shed 5 bases and J shed 4 bases, with 9 bases lying between them.

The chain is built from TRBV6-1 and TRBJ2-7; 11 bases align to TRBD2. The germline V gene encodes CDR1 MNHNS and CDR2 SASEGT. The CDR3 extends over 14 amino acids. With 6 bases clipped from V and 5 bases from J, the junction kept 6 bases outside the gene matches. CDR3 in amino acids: CASSRGLAAHEQYF. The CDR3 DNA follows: TGTGCCAGCAGCCGGGGACTAGCGGCCCACGAGCAGTACTTC.

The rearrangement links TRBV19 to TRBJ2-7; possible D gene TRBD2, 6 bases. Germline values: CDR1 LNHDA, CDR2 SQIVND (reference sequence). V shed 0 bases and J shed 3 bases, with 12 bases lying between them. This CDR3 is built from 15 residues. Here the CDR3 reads CASSIDGRLGYEQYF. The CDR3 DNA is TGTGCCAGTAGTATAGATGGGAGGTTGGGCTACGAGCAGTACTTC.

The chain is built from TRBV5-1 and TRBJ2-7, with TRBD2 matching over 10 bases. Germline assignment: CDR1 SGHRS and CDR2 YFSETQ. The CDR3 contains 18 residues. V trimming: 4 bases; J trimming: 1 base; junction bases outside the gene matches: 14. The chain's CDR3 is CASSPRSLAAGGSYEQYF. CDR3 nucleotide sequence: TGCGCCAGCAGCCCACGAAGTTTGGCAGCGGGAGGGTCCTACGAGCAGTACTTC.

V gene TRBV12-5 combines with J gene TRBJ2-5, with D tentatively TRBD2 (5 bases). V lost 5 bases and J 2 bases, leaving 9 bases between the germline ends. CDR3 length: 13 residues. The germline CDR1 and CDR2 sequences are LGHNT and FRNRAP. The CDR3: CASGRSEQETQYF. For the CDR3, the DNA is TGTGCTAGTGGTCGTAGCGAGCAAGAGACCCAGTACTTC. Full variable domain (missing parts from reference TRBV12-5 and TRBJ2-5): DARVTQTPRHKVTEMGQEVTMRCQPILGHNTVFWYRQTMMQGLELLAYFRNRAPLDDSGMPKDRFSAEMPDATLATLKIQPSEPRDSAVYFCASGRSEQETQYFGPGTRLLVL.

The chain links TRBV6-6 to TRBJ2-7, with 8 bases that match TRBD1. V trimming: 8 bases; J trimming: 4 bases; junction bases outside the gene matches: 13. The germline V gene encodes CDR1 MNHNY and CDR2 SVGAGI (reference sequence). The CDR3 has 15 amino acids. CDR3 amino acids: CASAHGTGGRYEQYF. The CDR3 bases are TGTGCCAGCGCTCACGGGACAGGAGGGCGGTACGAGCAGTACTTC.

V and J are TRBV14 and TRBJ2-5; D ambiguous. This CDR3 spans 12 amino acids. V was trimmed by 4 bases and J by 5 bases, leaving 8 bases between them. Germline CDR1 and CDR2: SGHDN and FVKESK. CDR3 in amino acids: CASSRLGETQYF. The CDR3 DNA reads TGTGCCAGCAGCCGCCTCGGGGAGACCCAGTACTTC.

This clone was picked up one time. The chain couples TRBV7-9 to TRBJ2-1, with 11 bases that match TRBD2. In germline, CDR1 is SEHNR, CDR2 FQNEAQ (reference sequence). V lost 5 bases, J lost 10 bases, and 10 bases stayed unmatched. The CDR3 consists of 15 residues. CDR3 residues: CASSETSGTAREQFF. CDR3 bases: TGTGCCAGCAGCGAGACTAGCGGGACTGCGCGGGAGCAGTTCTTC.

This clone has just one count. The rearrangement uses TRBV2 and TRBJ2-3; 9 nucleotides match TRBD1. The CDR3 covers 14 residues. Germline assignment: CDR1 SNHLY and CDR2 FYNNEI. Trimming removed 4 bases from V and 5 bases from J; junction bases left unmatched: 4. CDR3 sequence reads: CASSGDRVEDTQYF. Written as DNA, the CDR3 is TGTGCCAGCAGTGGGGACAGGGTTGAAGATACGCAGTATTTT.

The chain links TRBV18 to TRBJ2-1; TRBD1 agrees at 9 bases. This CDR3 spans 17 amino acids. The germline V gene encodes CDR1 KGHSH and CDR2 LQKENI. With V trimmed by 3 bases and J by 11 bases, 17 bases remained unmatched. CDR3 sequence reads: CASSPLTGSQQGAKQFF. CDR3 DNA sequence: TGTGCCAGCTCACCTTTGACAGGTTCTCAACAGGGGGCCAAGCAGTTCTTC. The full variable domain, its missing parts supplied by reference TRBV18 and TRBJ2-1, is NAGVMQNPRHLVRRRGQEARLRCSPMKGHSHVYWYRQLPEEGLKFMVYLQKENIIDESGMPKERFSAEFPKEGPSILRIQQVVRGDSAAYFCASSPLTGSQQGAKQFFGPGTRLTVL.

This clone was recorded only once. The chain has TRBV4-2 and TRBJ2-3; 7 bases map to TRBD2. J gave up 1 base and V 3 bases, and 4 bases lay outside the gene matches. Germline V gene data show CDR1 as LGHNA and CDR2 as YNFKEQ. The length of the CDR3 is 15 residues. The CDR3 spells CASSHLAEGTDTQYF. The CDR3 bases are TGTGCCAGCAGCCACCTAGCGGAGGGCACAGATACGCAGTATTTT.